Below are 12 T cell receptor beta chains sequenced from a single sample in a study of T cells in localized non-small cell lung cancer. Using immunoSEQ multiplex PCR, the repertoire was profiled, and TCRdb retains in-frame clones only, with some absent. The sample holds under 30,000 clones, roughly 90% seen once. The source material was peripheral blood, sampled before any cancer treatment. The receptors stem from a female donor over 55 with stage I lung adenocarcinoma.

The DNA for the CDR3 is TGTGCCAGCAGCTTGGACCAGGGCGAGGGGCAGCCCCAGCATTTT. This encodes CASSLDQGEGQPQHF. The J gene is TRBJ1-5, the V gene TRBV5-4, with D possibly matching TRBD1 (5 bases). This CDR3 is built from 15 residues. V lost 0 bases to trimming and J lost 7 bases, with 14 bases between them. CDR1 and CDR2 from the germline V gene are SGHNT and YYREEE (reference sequence).

The rearrangement links TRBV6-1 to TRBJ1-1, with D possibly TRBD1 on 5 matching bases. Germline V gene data show CDR1 as MNHNS and CDR2 as SASEGT. The CDR3 length is 14 residues. Trimming pared 7 bases from V and 2 bases from J, leaving 14 bases between. CDR3 sequence (DNA): TGTGCCAGCATTTCCGGGACTATTAACACTGAAGCTTTCTTT. Translation gives CASISGTINTEAFF.

The chain combines TRBV5-1 with TRBJ1-4; possibly TRBD1 for D (6 bases). V was cut by 7 bases and J by 3 bases, with 13 bases left in between. The CDR3 covers 14 residues. Germline values: CDR1 SGHRS, CDR2 YFSETQ. CDR3 in DNA: TGCGCCAGCGGGCCGGGGGCAGCTAATGAAAAACTGTTTTTT. The encoded protein is CASGPGAANEKLFF.

This clone was picked up a small number of times. This rearrangement joins TRBV13 to TRBJ1-2; a possible D gene is TRBD1 (5 bases). V gave up 3 bases and J gave up 4 bases, with 9 bases separating them. CDR3 length: 13 residues. Per the germline V gene, CDR1 is PRHDT and CDR2 is FYEKMQ (reference sequence). The CDR3 DNA sequence: TGTGCCAGCAGCTTGGAGGGGCCCTATGGCTACACCTTC. This gives the protein CASSLEGPYGYTF.

V gene TRBV6-6 combines with J gene TRBJ1-2, with D unclear. From germline, CDR1 is MNHNY and CDR2 SVGAGI (reference sequence). Trimming stripped 2 bases from V and 0 bases from J, with 10 bases between. CDR3 length: 15 residues. CDR3 DNA: TGTGCCAGCAGTTACCTCATAGCCCCTAACTATGGCTACACCTTC. This codes for CASSYLIAPNYGYTF.

The V and J genes are TRBV11-1 and TRBJ2-3; the D is unclear. Germline CDR1 is SGHAT and CDR2 is FQDESV (reference sequence). The CDR3 spans 12 residues. Trimming left V 0 bases short and J 6 bases short, with 4 bases between. The CDR3 loop is CASSLAPDTQYF. The CDR3 DNA reads TGTGCCAGCAGCTTAGCGCCGGATACGCAGTATTTT.

The rearrangement uses TRBV2 and TRBJ1-1; D possibly corresponds to TRBD1 (6 bases). The germline gives CDR1 SNHLY, CDR2 FYNNEI. The CDR3 consists of 14 residues. Trimming left V 6 bases short and J 2 bases short, with 13 bases between. In DNA, the CDR3 is TGTGCCAGCAGGGGGGGACACTCTAACACTGAAGCTTTCTTT. Residues: CASRGGHSNTEAFF.

This chain joins TRBV2 and TRBJ1-2; the D is unclear. Germline assignment: CDR1 SNHLY and CDR2 FYNNEI. The CDR3 runs 14 residues. Trimming took off 6 bases at V and 4 bases at J, with 15 bases between the two ends. This CDR3 reads CASRIRQTRYGYTF. The CDR3, as DNA: TGTGCCAGCAGAATCCGTCAGACCCGCTATGGCTACACCTTC.

The rearrangement uses TRBV5-6 and TRBJ1-1; TRBD1 matches at 8 bases. The CDR3 is made up of 14 amino acids. Germline CDR1 reads SGHDT; CDR2 reads YYEEEE. Trimming removed 1 base from V and 6 bases from J; junction bases left unmatched: 5. In DNA, the CDR3 is TGTGCCAGCAGCTTGACAGGGGGACTCGCTGAAGCTTTCTTT. This codes for CASSLTGGLAEAFF.

This clone came up once. The rearrangement joins TRBV6-5 to TRBJ2-1, with TRBD2 matching over 10 bases. J gave up 5 bases and V 4 bases, and 5 bases lay outside the gene matches. The germline CDR1 and CDR2 sequences are MNHEY and SVGAGI. This CDR3 region has 15 residues. The CDR3 nucleotides read TGTGCCAGCAGTTCCGGGACTAGCGACCACAATGAGCAGTTCTTC. This encodes CASSSGTSDHNEQFF.

The rearrangement joins TRBV7-9 to TRBJ1-5, with a tentative D call TRBD1 (6 bases). V was cut by 4 bases and J by 3 bases, with 13 bases left in between. Germline CDR1 is SEHNR and CDR2 is FQNEAQ (reference sequence). The CDR3 loop spans 15 amino acids. The CDR3 nucleotides read TGTGCCAGCAGCTCGTCAGGGGTGCCCAATCAGCCCCAGCATTTT. It specifies CASSSSGVPNQPQHF.

A few counts support this clone. The V gene is TRBV28, the J gene TRBJ2-3; D possibly corresponds to TRBD1 (6 bases). Trimming took 6 bases from V and 3 from J, leaving 16 bases between them. Germline CDR1 is MDHEN and CDR2 is SYDVKM. This CDR3 spans 15 amino acids. For the CDR3, the DNA is TGTGCCAGCAGCCAACAGACAGGCCTGACAGATACGCAGTATTTT. It codes for CASSQQTGLTDTQYF.